These 30 T cell receptor beta chains were all obtained from the same sample, sequenced in a study of cytomegalovirus exposure and HLA in healthy donors. The study ran its PCR with 60 Vbeta and 13 Jbeta primers. Sequencing used immunoSEQ multiplex PCR; TCRdb keeps in-frame clones, though not all of them. The sample has about 150,000 clones, around 79% seen once; the top ten hold roughly 3.6%. The source material was PBMCs. These receptors were collected from a human donor in good health.

This clone has more than one count but fewer than ten. The chain joins TRBV10-3 to TRBJ2-7; D is uncertain. Trimming removed 0 bases from V and 3 bases from J, with 18 bases in between. CDR3 length: 17 residues. Germline CDR1 ENHRY, CDR2 SYGVKD. CDR3 sequence (DNA): TGTGCCATCAGTGAGTCTTCGCCCTACGGTATTCTCTACGAGCAGTACTTC. Protein sequence: CAISESSPYGILYEQYF.

The chain employs TRBV7-2 and TRBJ1-5; TRBD1 matches at 8 bases. Germline CDR1 and CDR2: SGHTA and FQGNSA. The V and J ends lost 1 base and 7 bases, in that order; junction bases with no gene match: 15. CDR3 length: 18 amino acids. CDR3 coding DNA: TGTGCCAGCAGCTTAGTGTTCCCGAGGACAGGGCTTGAACAGCCCCAGCATTTT. It yields the protein CASSLVFPRTGLEQPQHF.

V is TRBV28 and J is TRBJ1-1, with a tentative D call TRBD1 (6 bases). V was clipped by 5 bases and J by 1 base, with 17 bases between them. The CDR3 extends over 16 amino acids. From germline, CDR1 is MDHEN and CDR2 SYDVKM. This CDR3 reads CASSPRGGAGNTEAFF. CDR3 coding DNA: TGTGCCAGCAGTCCTCGCGGGGGGGCCGGGAACACTGAAGCTTTCTTT.

The V call is TRBV7-9, the J call TRBJ1-4, with D tentatively TRBD1 (6 bases). The germline gives CDR1 SEHNR, CDR2 FQNEAQ (reference sequence). This CDR3 has 14 residues. Trimming cost V 5 bases and J 4 bases, with 11 bases left between them. The CDR3 here is CASSRTDFNEKLFF. CDR3 in DNA: TGTGCCAGCAGCCGGACAGACTTTAATGAAAAACTGTTTTTT.

This chain connects TRBV30 to TRBJ1-1; TRBD1 is a possible D gene (5 bases). From germline, CDR1 is GTSNPN and CDR2 SVGIG (reference sequence). The length of the CDR3 is 13 residues. Trimming left V 4 bases short and J 2 bases short, with 11 bases between. The CDR3: CAWTYTGNTEAFF. The CDR3 nucleotides are TGTGCCTGGACTTACACAGGTAACACTGAAGCTTTCTTT.

This clone has a handful of counts. The chain recombines TRBV6-6 with TRBJ1-1, with D uncertain. Germline CDR1 MNHNY, CDR2 SVGAGI (reference sequence). V lost 4 bases and J lost 7, with 7 bases in between. The CDR3 has 11 residues. In DNA, the CDR3 is TGTGCCAGCAGTTCCCCAGGTGAAGCTTTCTTT. It encodes CASSSPGEAFF.

The CDR3 sequence: CASSGGSQETQYF. In nucleotides, the CDR3 is TGTGCCAGCAGTGGTGGGAGCCAAGAGACCCAGTACTTC. This chain uses TRBV5-4 with TRBJ2-5; a weak D match, TRBD2 (5 bases). Per germline, CDR1 SGHNT and CDR2 YYREEE (reference sequence). Trimming stripped 5 bases from V and 1 base from J, with 9 bases between. The CDR3 sequence is 13 residues long.

This clone was counted a few times. The gene calls are TRBV6-5 and TRBJ1-1, with a weak D call TRBD1 (6 bases). The CDR3 has 12 residues. The V end lost 6 bases, the J end lost 5 bases, and 10 bases lay between the germline ends. The V gene's germline CDR1 is MNHEY and CDR2 SVGAGI. The CDR3 DNA is TGTGCCAGCAGGACGCAGGGGACTGAAGCTTTCTTT. Translating gives CASRTQGTEAFF.

V gene TRBV20-1 combines with J gene TRBJ1-1; no clear D gene. The CDR3 runs 10 residues. Germline loops: CDR1 DFQATT, CDR2 SNEGSKA (reference sequence). V was clipped by 1 base and J by 6 bases, with 3 bases between them. The CDR3 is CSARAAEAFF. The CDR3, as DNA: TGCAGTGCTAGAGCAGCTGAAGCTTTCTTT.

This chain links TRBV7-9 with TRBJ2-5, with TRBD1 identical over 11 bases. The CDR3 loop spans 15 amino acids. From germline, CDR1 is SEHNR and CDR2 FQNEAQ (reference sequence). V lost 5 bases to trimming and J lost 2 bases; unmatched junction nucleotides: 4. The CDR3 protein is CASSAGQGAQETQYF. DNA for the CDR3: TGTGCCAGCAGCGCTGGACAGGGGGCACAAGAGACCCAGTACTTC.

The rearrangement uses TRBV7-9 and TRBJ2-7; D might be TRBD2 (6 bases). This CDR3 has 16 amino acids. Germline lookup yields CDR1 SEHNR and CDR2 FQNEAQ (reference sequence). Trimming took off 1 base at V and 4 bases at J, with 17 bases between the two ends. DNA for the CDR3: TGTGCCAGCAGCTTAGACGGGGGTCTGAGGATGTACGAGCAGTACTTC. Its translation: CASSLDGGLRMYEQYF.

This chain uses TRBV9 with TRBJ2-5, with D perhaps TRBD2 (6 bases). V lost 6 bases to trimming and J lost 4 bases, with 19 bases between them. This CDR3 region has 15 residues. Germline loops: CDR1 SGDLS, CDR2 YYNGEE. The CDR3 DNA reads as TGTGCCAGCACCCAGGGTGGCGGGGAACCAGAGACCCAGTACTTC. This codes for CASTQGGGEPETQYF.

The chain combines TRBV6-1 with TRBJ2-7, with a tentative D call TRBD1 (6 bases). This CDR3 spans 15 amino acids. Germline V gene lookup returns CDR1 MNHNS and CDR2 SASEGT. The V end was cut by 7 bases, the J end by 4 bases, with 20 bases between. The CDR3 here is CASNSGAGLSYEQYF. The CDR3 nucleotides are TGTGCCAGCAACTCAGGGGCAGGCCTGTCATACGAGCAGTACTTC.

This clone was detected only a few times. The V call is TRBV2, the J call TRBJ2-1, with TRBD2 matching over 14 bases. Unmatched junction bases numbered 10, after V lost 7 bases and J lost 8 bases. In germline, CDR1 is SNHLY, CDR2 FYNNEI. The CDR3 is 16 amino acids. DNA for the CDR3: TGTGCCAGCATCGGACTAGCGGGGGGCTCTTCGGATGAGCAGTTCTTC. It specifies CASIGLAGGSSDEQFF. The full variable domain, its missing parts supplied by reference TRBV2 and TRBJ2-1, is EPEVTQTPSHQVTQMGQEVILRCVPISNHLYFYWYRQILGQKVEFLVSFYNNEISEKSEIFDDQFSVERPDGSNFTLKIRSTKLEDSAMYFCASIGLAGGSSDEQFFGPGTRLTVL.

This clone was observed once. The rearrangement uses TRBV7-2 and TRBJ2-7, with a possible D match to TRBD2 (7 bases). The CDR3 is 14 amino acids. CDR1 is SGHTA and CDR2 is FQGNSA in the germline V gene. V was trimmed by 7 bases and J by 5 bases, leaving 18 bases between them. The CDR3 sequence: CASTTAGAVDEQYF. DNA for the CDR3: TGTGCCAGCACCACGGCGGGGGCTGTGGACGAGCAGTACTTC.

V is TRBV28 and J is TRBJ2-7; TRBD1 matches 10 bases. Germline V gene lookup returns CDR1 MDHEN and CDR2 SYDVKM. Losses at the gene ends were 4 bases for V and 2 bases for J; bases not matched to a gene: 8. This CDR3 has 16 residues. The CDR3 DNA is TGTGCCAGCAGTTCTTTTTCCGGGACAGGGGCCTACGAGCAGTACTTC. Residues: CASSSFSGTGAYEQYF.

This chain uses TRBV11-2 with TRBJ2-1; TRBD1 matches at 10 bases. This CDR3 is built from 12 residues. The germline V gene has CDR1 SGHAT and CDR2 FQNNGV. With V trimmed by 4 bases and J by 11 bases, 2 bases remained unmatched. The DNA of the CDR3 is TGTGCCAGCAGCTCGGGACAGGGGCAGCAGTTCTTC. Its protein product is CASSSGQGQQFF. The whole variable domain, filled in from reference TRBV11-2 and TRBJ2-1, reads EAGVAQSPRYKIIEKRQSVAFWCNPISGHATLYWYQQILGQGPKLLIQFQNNGVVDDSQLPKDRFSAERLKGVDSTLKIQPAKLEDSAVYLCASSSGQGQQFFGPGTRLTVL.

This clone occurred once. The chain employs TRBV5-1 and TRBJ2-7, with 10 bases fitting TRBD2. The junction had 1 base not matched to a gene; V was cut back by 4 bases and J by 0 bases. Germline V CDR1 and CDR2: SGHRS, YFSETQ. The CDR3 sequence is 14 residues long. CDR3 coding DNA: TGCGCCAGCAGCCCTAGCGGGAGCTCCTACGAGCAGTACTTC. Translation gives CASSPSGSSYEQYF.

This sequence joins TRBV30 and TRBJ2-6, with TRBD1 as a possible D gene (6 bases). CDR3 length: 15 amino acids. V lost 3 bases and J 3 bases, leaving 12 bases between the germline ends. Germline V gene data show CDR1 as GTSNPN and CDR2 as SVGIG (reference sequence). The CDR3 sequence is CAWSRGGGGANVLTF. CDR3 sequence (DNA): TGTGCCTGGAGCCGAGGGGGTGGTGGGGCCAACGTCCTGACTTTC.

This clone showed up just once. The chain is built from TRBV13 and TRBJ2-6; D not certain. This CDR3 has 15 residues. The V end was cut by 1 base, the J end by 0 bases, with 4 bases between. The germline gives CDR1 PRHDT, CDR2 FYEKMQ (reference sequence). CDR3 sequence (DNA): TGTGCCAGCAGCTTAGCTCTCTCTGGGGCCAACGTCCTGACTTTC. This gives the protein CASSLALSGANVLTF. The full variable domain, in which reference TRBV13 and TRBJ2-6 provide the parts outside the CDR3, is AAGVIQSPRHLIKEKRETATLKCYPIPRHDTVYWYQQGPGQDPQFLISFYEKMQSDKGSIPDRFSAQQFSDYHSELNMSSLELGDSALYFCASSLALSGANVLTFGAGSRLTVL.

This chain uses TRBV19 with TRBJ2-1; 7 bases agree with TRBD2. This CDR3 has 15 amino acids. Germline V gives CDR1 LNHDA, CDR2 SQIVND (reference sequence). After removal of 5 bases from V and 8 bases from J, the junction contained 12 bases not matched to a gene. In nucleotides, the CDR3 is TGTGCCAGTAGTTTTGGCGGGAGTTATTTGGATGAGCAGTTCTTC. It is translated as CASSFGGSYLDEQFF. Full variable domain (missing parts from reference TRBV19 and TRBJ2-1): DGGITQSPKYLFRKEGQNVTLSCEQNLNHDAMYWYRQDPGQGLRLIYYSQIVNDFQKGDIAEGYSVSREKKESFPLTVTSAQKNPTAFYLCASSFGGSYLDEQFFGPGTRLTVL.

The genes are TRBV5-1 and TRBJ2-2; D ambiguous. Germline V gives CDR1 SGHRS, CDR2 YFSETQ. There are 18 residues in the CDR3. V lost 1 base, J lost 0 bases, and 16 bases lay in between. CDR3 amino acids: CASSLFSVAQPNTGELFF. In DNA, the CDR3 is TGCGCCAGCAGCTTGTTCAGTGTGGCACAACCGAACACCGGGGAGCTGTTTTTT.

This chain connects TRBV7-2 to TRBJ2-2; the D gene is possibly TRBD1 (6 bases). This CDR3 contains 14 residues. Per the germline V gene, CDR1 is SGHTA and CDR2 is FQGNSA. V lost 4 bases and J lost 4, with 10 bases in between. In nucleotides, the CDR3 is TGTGCCAGCAGCTACAGGGAAGGCACCGGGGAGCTGTTTTTT. Its protein is CASSYREGTGELFF. The complete variable domain, with remaining parts taken from reference TRBV7-2 and TRBJ2-2, reads GAGVSQSPSNKVTEKGKDVELRCDPISGHTALYWYRQSLGQGLEFLIYFQGNSAPDKSGLPSDRFSAERTGGSVSTLTIQRTQQEDSAVYLCASSYREGTGELFFGEGSRLTVL.

This sequence joins TRBV19 and TRBJ2-7; the D is unclear. The germline V and J ends were trimmed by 3 bases and 1 base, with 13 bases remaining between them. The CDR3 extends over 15 amino acids. CDR1 is LNHDA and CDR2 is SQIVND in the germline V gene (reference sequence). This CDR3 is CASSIPRGASYEQYF. The CDR3 bases are TGTGCCAGTAGTATCCCGAGAGGCGCTTCCTACGAGCAGTACTTC. The complete variable domain, with remaining parts taken from reference TRBV19 and TRBJ2-7, reads DGGITQSPKYLFRKEGQNVTLSCEQNLNHDAMYWYRQDPGQGLRLIYYSQIVNDFQKGDIAEGYSVSREKKESFPLTVTSAQKNPTAFYLCASSIPRGASYEQYFGPGTRLTVT.

The chain links TRBV4-1 to TRBJ2-7, with 7 bases aligning to TRBD1. CDR3 size: 14 residues. The V gene's germline CDR1 is MGHRA and CDR2 YSYEKL. The junction had 5 bases not matched to a gene; V was cut back by 3 bases and J by 3 bases. CDR3: CASSQPGQNYEQYF. CDR3 in DNA: TGCGCCAGCAGCCAGCCGGGACAGAACTACGAGCAGTACTTC.

This clone has more than one count but fewer than ten. CDR3 loop: CASSLRLASTDTQYF. The DNA of the CDR3 is TGTGCCAGCAGCTTAAGACTAGCCAGCACAGATACGCAGTATTTT. This chain links TRBV5-4 with TRBJ2-3, with 7 bases aligning to TRBD2. Losses at the gene ends were 2 bases for V and 0 bases for J; bases not matched to a gene: 3. CDR3 size: 15 residues. In germline, CDR1 is SGHNT, CDR2 YYREEE (reference sequence).

V gene TRBV18 combines with J gene TRBJ2-2, with 7 bases fitting TRBD1. Looked up from germline, CDR1 is KGHSH and CDR2 is LQKENI. Unmatched junction bases numbered 7, after V lost 5 bases and J lost 4 bases. This CDR3 region has 15 residues. The CDR3 DNA follows: TGTGCCAGCTCAAGACAGGGTTCGGGCACCGGGGAGCTGTTTTTT. It is translated as CASSRQGSGTGELFF.

This rearrangement joins TRBV19 to TRBJ2-1; 14 nucleotides line up with TRBD2. Trimming at V came to 9 bases and at J to 6 bases, leaving 13 bases not matched to a gene. Germline assignment: CDR1 LNHDA and CDR2 SQIVND (reference sequence). This CDR3 spans 17 amino acids. The CDR3 protein is CASARKGLAGGSNEQFF. The CDR3 DNA is TGTGCCAGCGCGAGAAAAGGACTAGCGGGAGGATCCAATGAGCAGTTCTTC.

The chain couples TRBV7-3 to TRBJ2-3, with D possibly being TRBD1 (6 bases). The germline V gene encodes CDR1 SGHTA and CDR2 FQGTGA. V was trimmed by 4 bases and J by 11 bases, leaving 16 bases between them. The CDR3 contains 13 residues. The CDR3 loop reads CASSSRTDGGQYF. CDR3 coding DNA: TGTGCCAGCAGCTCAAGGACAGACGGTGGGCAGTATTTT.

The chain employs TRBV28 and TRBJ1-2, with 7 nucleotides matching TRBD1. Germline V gives CDR1 MDHEN, CDR2 SYDVKM. The junction had 8 bases not matched to a gene; V was cut back by 6 bases and J by 1 base. The CDR3 totals 15 residues. CDR3 protein: CASRLLRGFNYGYTF. CDR3 in DNA: TGTGCCAGCAGGCTACTCAGGGGGTTTAACTATGGCTACACCTTC.